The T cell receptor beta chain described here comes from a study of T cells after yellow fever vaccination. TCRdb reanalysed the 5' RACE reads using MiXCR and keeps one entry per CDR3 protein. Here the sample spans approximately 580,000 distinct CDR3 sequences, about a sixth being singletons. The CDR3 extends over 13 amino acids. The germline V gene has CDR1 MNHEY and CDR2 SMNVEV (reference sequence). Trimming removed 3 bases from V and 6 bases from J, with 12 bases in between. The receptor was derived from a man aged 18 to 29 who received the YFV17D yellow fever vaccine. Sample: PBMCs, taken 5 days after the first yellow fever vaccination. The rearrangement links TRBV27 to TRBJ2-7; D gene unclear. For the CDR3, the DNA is TGTGCCAGCAGTTTGGGGTCCTCGGCCGAGCAGTACTTC. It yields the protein CASSLGSSAEQYF.